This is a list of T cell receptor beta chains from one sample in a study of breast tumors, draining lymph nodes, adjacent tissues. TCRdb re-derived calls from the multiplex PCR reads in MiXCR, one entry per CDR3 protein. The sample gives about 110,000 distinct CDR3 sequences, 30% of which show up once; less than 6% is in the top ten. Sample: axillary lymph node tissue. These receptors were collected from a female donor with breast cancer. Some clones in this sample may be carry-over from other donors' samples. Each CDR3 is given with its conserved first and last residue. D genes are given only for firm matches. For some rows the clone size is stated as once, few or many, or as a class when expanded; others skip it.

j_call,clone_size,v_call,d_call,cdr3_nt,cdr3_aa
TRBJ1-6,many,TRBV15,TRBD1,TGTGCCACCAGCAGAGATCCCGGGGACAGGGGGCTGAATTCACCCCTCCACTTT,CATSRDPGDRGLNSPLHF
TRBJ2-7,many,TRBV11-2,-,TGTGCCAGCAGCTCTTTTACCACTTACGAGCAGTACTTC,CASSSFTTYEQYF
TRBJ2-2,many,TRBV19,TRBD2,TGTGCCAGTAGTGGCCGCGGGACTAGCGGGTCCGCGAACACCGGGGAGCTGTTTTTT,CASSGRGTSGSANTGELFF
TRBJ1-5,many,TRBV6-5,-,TGTGCCAGCAGGGGGACGGGGCAGCCCCAGCATTTT,CASRGTGQPQHF
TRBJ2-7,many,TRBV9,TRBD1,TGTGCCAGCAGCGCCACCGGGACAGCCAACTACGAGCAGTACTTC,CASSATGTANYEQYF
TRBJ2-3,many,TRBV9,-,TGTGCCAGCAGCTTAGGAATGCCGTTAACCTACACAGATACGCAGTATTTT,CASSLGMPLTYTDTQYF
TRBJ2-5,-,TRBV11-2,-,-,CASSFYICSAKGYQETQYF
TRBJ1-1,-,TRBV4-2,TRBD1,TGTGCCAGCAGCCATGCTGGGACAGGGAGGAACACTGAAGCTTTCTTT,CASSHAGTGRNTEAFF
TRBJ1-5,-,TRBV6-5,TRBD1,TGTGCCAGCAGCCCCCACAGGGGGTTGGGCAATCAGCCCCAGCATTTT,CASSPHRGLGNQPQHF
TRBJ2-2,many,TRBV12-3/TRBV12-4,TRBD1,TGTGCCAGCAGTTTCCGGCAGGGGGCGAACACCGGGGAGCTGTTTTTT,CASSFRQGANTGELFF
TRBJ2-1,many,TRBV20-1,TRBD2,TGCAGTGCTAGACTTAGCGGGAGGATCTACAATGAGCAGTTCTTC,CSARLSGRIYNEQFF
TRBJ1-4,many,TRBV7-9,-,TGTGCCAGCAGCTTAGACTTATATAATGAAAAACTGTTTTTT,CASSLDLYNEKLFF
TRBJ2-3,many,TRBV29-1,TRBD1,TGCAGCCAAAAACAGGGGGCTTTCGACACAGATACGCAGTATTTT,CSQKQGAFDTDTQYF
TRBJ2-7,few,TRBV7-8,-,TGTGCCAGCAGCCTAAGACAGTCTTACGAGCAGTACTTC,CASSLRQSYEQYF
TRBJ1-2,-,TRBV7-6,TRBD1,TGTGCCAGCAGCACCCAACAGGGGACCAACTATGGCTACACCTTC,CASSTQQGTNYGYTF
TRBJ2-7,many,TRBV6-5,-,TGTGCCAGCAGTCACTCCTCTGGTTCAGGGAGCGAGCAGTACTTC,CASSHSSGSGSEQYF
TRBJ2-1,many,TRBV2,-,TGTGCCAGCAGTGAAAAGGAGGCGTCCTACAATGAGCAGTTCTTC,CASSEKEASYNEQFF
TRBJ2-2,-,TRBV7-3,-,TGTGCCAGCAGCTTATCCGGGCTTGTCACCGGGGAGCTGTTTTTT,CASSLSGLVTGELFF
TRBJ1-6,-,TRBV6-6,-,TGTGCCAGCAGTTATGGGGATTCCACTAATTCACCCCTCCACTTT,CASSYGDSTNSPLHF
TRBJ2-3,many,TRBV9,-,TGTGCCAGCAGCTTGAAAGTCAGCACAGATACGCAGTATTTT,CASSLKVSTDTQYF
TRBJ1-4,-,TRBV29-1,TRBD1,TGCAGCGTTACCGGGACAGGGATTTATGAAAAACTGTTTTTT,CSVTGTGIYEKLFF
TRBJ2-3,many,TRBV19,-,TGTGCCAGTAGTACCCAGTGGGATACGCAGTATTTT,CASSTQWDTQYF
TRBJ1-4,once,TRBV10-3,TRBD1,TGTGCCATCAGTGATGGGGACCGGGACAGATACAATGAAAAACTGTTTTTT,CAISDGDRDRYNEKLFF
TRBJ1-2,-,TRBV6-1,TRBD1,TGTGCCAGCAGTGAGACCAGTGCGACAGGGGCGGGCTACACCTTC,CASSETSATGAGYTF
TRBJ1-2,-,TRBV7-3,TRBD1,TGTGCCAGCAGCGAGACAGGGTGGTGGGGCTACACCTTC,CASSETGWWGYTF
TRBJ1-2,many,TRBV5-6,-,TGTGCCAGCAGCTTAACAGGCCCCGACTATGGCTACACCTTC,CASSLTGPDYGYTF
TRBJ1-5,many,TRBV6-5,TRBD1,TGTGCCAGCAGTCCAGCCCGGGACAGGGGTAATCAGCCCCAGCATTTT,CASSPARDRGNQPQHF
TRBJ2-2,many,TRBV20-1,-,TGCAGTGCCCCAGCCTTATCCGGGGAGCTGTTTTTT,CSAPALSGELFF
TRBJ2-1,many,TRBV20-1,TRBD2,TGCAGTGCTAGACTTAGCGGGGGGGTTTTGAATGAGCAGTTCTTC,CSARLSGGVLNEQFF
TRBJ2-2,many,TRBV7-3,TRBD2,TGTGCCAGCAGCCCTAGCGGGGGGCACACCGGGGAGCTGTTTTTT,CASSPSGGHTGELFF
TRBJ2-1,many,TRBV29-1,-,TGCAGCGTTGAATACGGGAGTGGTTCCAATGAGCAGTTCTTC,CSVEYGSGSNEQFF
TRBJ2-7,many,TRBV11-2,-,TGTGCCAGCAGTCACTCCGGGGGAACCGCCTACGAGCAGTACTTC,CASSHSGGTAYEQYF
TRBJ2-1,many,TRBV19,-,TGTGCCAGTAGTATCTTCAGCGCGGATATGAATGAGCAGTTCTTC,CASSIFSADMNEQFF
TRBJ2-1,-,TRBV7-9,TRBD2,TGTGCCAGCAGCTTAAGTGCCACCAGCAGAATGGGGACTAGCGGGAGTGGAACGTCACGTGAGCAGTTCTTC,CASSLSATSRMGTSGSGTSREQFF
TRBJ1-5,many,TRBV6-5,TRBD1,TGTGCCAGCACCCCGACAGGGAACAATCAGCCCCAGCATTTT,CASTPTGNNQPQHF
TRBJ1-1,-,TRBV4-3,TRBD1,TGCGCCAGCAGCCAAGATCGGCAGGGGGCTTACACTGAAGCTTTCTTT,CASSQDRQGAYTEAFF
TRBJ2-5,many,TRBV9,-,TGTGCCAGCAGCGTAGACAGGGTACCTGGAGAGACCCAGTACTTC,CASSVDRVPGETQYF
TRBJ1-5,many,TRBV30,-,TGTGCCTGGAGTACAGGGTTCGATCAGCCCCAGCATTTT,CAWSTGFDQPQHF
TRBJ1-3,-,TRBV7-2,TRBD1,TGTGCCAGCAGCTTAGGCGACAGGGGGTTTGGAAACACCATATATTTT,CASSLGDRGFGNTIYF
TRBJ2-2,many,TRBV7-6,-,TGTGCCAGCAGCCTAGGGAGTGGAGCGGTTACGTATCCGGCGAACACCGGGGAGCTGTTTTTT,CASSLGSGAVTYPANTGELFF
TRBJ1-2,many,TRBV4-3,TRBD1,TGCGCCAGCAGCCAGGACAGGGGGAGTTATGGCTACACCTTC,CASSQDRGSYGYTF
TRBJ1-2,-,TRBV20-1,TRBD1,TGCAGTGCCTATAATGGGGACAGGGGGCCAATCGACTACACCTTC,CSAYNGDRGPIDYTF
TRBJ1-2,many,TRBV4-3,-,TGCGCCAGCAGCCAACCAGGGTATGGCTACACCTTC,CASSQPGYGYTF
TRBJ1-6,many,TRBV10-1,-,TGCGCCAGCAGTGAGAAAGGGACACCAGGTAATTCACCCCTCCACTTT,CASSEKGTPGNSPLHF
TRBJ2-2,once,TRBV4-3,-,TGCGCCAGCAGCCAAAAGACAGGGAGGGGGAACACCGGGGAGCTGTTTTTT,CASSQKTGRGNTGELFF
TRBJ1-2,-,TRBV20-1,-,TGCAGTGCTAGTTCGAACAGTTTCCTCAACTATGGCTACACCTTC,CSASSNSFLNYGYTF
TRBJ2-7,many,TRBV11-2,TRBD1,TGTGCCAGCAGCTCCCTGGACAGGGCTTACGAGCAGTACTTC,CASSSLDRAYEQYF
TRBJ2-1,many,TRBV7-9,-,TGTGCCAGCGCCCCGGGGTCAAACTCCTACAATGAGCAGTTCTTC,CASAPGSNSYNEQFF
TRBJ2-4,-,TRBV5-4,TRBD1,TGTGCCAGCAGCCAGACAGGGTCGGGGCCGTTGAACATTCAGTACTTC,CASSQTGSGPLNIQYF
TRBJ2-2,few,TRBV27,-,TGTGCCAGCAGTTTCACCTCCTGGCCGGCGAACACCGGGGAGCTGTTTTTT,CASSFTSWPANTGELFF
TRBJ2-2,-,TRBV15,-,TGTGCCACCAGCAGAGACAGGGCCAACTCTGGGGAGCTGTTTTTT,CATSRDRANSGELFF
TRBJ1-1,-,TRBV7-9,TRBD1,TGTGCCAGCAGCGAGACAGGGGAGGTGAACACTGAAGCTTTCTTT,CASSETGEVNTEAFF
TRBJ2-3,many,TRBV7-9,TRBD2,TGTGCCAGCAGCTTAGAGCCGACTAGCGGCACAGATACGCAGTATTTT,CASSLEPTSGTDTQYF
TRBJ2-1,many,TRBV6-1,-,TGTGCCAGCACTAGCTACAATGAGCAGTTCTTC,CASTSYNEQFF